This entry is about one T cell receptor (beta chain). With sequencing, the targeted depth ranged from 1 in 200,000 to 1 in 1 million T cells. The protocol was immunoSEQ multiplex PCR, while the TCRdb copy is restricted to in-frame clones and leaves out a portion. The data contain roughly 220,000 clones, 70% of them seen just once; the ten biggest clones take up roughly 5.9%. The V gene end was trimmed by 2 bases and the J gene end by 5 bases; junction bases not matched to a gene: 4. Germline V gives CDR1 MNHEY, CDR2 SVGAGI. CDR3 length equals 14 residues. The sample belongs to a study of cytotoxic CD8 clonotypes in ibrutinib-treated CLL.

The genes are TRBV6-5 and TRBJ2-3; 7 bases align to TRBD1. Source: PBMCs, taken after 12 months of ibrutinib treatment. The TCR comes from a human donor with chronic lymphocytic leukemia. CDR3 amino acids: CASSYANRGDTQYF. CDR3 nucleotides: TGTGCCAGCAGTTACGCCAACAGGGGAGATACGCAGTATTTT.